This T cell receptor beta chain was obtained from a study of CD8+CD57+ T cells in acquired aplastic anemia. The overall study: Sorting CD4+ and CD8+ cells gave DNA averaging about 2.9 ug.

CDR3 and TCR beta VDJ profiling relied on a genomic DNA template. Each CDR3 protein is one row after TCRdb ran MiXCR on the reads. The data hold approximately 100,000 distinct CDR3 sequences, with around 68% observed a single time. Whoever was chosen for sequencing had shown CD8+CD57+ cell expansion by flow cytometry. A severe acquired aplastic anemia diagnosis applied to all patients. This clonotype has just a few counts. J gave up 4 bases and V 8 bases, and 14 bases lay outside the gene matches. The length of the CDR3 is 18 residues. CDR1 ENHRY and CDR2 SYGVKD come from the germline V gene. This TCR came from a human donor with aplastic anemia. Specimen: sorted CD4+, CD8+, or CD8+CD57+ T cells (not recorded which) from PBMCs. The gene calls are TRBV10-3 and TRBJ2-7, with TRBD2 matching 16 bases. The CDR3, as DNA: TGTGCCATCCGTGTTTTACCGGGACTAGCGGGAGGGCTTTACGAGCAGTACTTC. Translation gives CAIRVLPGLAGGLYEQYF.